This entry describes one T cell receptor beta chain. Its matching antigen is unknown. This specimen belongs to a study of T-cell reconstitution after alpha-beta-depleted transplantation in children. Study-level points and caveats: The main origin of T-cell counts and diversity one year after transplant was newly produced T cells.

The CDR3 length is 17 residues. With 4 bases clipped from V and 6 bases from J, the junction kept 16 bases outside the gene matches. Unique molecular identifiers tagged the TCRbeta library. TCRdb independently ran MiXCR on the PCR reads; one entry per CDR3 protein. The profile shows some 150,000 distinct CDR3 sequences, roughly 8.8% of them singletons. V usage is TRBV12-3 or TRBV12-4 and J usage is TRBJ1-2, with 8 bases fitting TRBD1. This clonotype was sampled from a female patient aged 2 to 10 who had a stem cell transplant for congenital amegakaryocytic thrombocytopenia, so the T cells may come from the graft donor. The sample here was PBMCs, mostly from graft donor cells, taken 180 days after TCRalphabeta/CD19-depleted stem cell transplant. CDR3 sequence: CASSSKTRTGTGNGYTF. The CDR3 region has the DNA TGTGCCAGCAGTTCCAAAACCCGGACAGGGACTGGCAATGGCTACACCTTC.